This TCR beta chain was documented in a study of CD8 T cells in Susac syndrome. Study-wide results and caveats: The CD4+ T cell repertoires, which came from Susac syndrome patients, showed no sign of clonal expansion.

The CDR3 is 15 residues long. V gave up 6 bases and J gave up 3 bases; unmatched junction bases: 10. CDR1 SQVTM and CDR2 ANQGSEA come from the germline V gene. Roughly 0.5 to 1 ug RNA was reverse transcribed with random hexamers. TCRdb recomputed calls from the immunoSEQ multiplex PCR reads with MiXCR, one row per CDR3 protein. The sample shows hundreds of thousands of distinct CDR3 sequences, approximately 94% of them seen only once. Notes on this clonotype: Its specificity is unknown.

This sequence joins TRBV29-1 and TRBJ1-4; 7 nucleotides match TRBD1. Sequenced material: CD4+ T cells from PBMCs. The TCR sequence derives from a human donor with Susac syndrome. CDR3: CSVQEGARANEKLFF. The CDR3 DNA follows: TGCAGCGTCCAAGAGGGGGCAAGGGCTAATGAAAAACTGTTTTTT.